This T cell receptor beta chain is drawn from a study of radiation and T cells in renal cell carcinoma. About the study: Nephrectomy followed 15 Gy stereotactic body radiation by 4 weeks. Study-wide results and limits: In blood, top tumor clones expanded by 2 weeks, shrinking by 4. Pretreatment tumor biopsies were lacking, so baseline clonotypes are unknown.

This clone has just one count. As yet, its antigen is unknown. The method was immunoSEQ multiplex PCR; TCRdb's version includes in-frame clones alone and lacks a portion of them. Of about 130,000 clones in the sample, roughly 80% are singletons; the top ten hold 2.5% to 3.5%. Germline values: CDR1 LNHDA, CDR2 SQIVND (reference sequence). V lost 7 bases, J lost 5 bases, and 14 bases lay in between. The CDR3 contains 13 residues. This sample's time point: baseline pretreatment blood. Documented treatment: 15 Gy SBRT to primary tumor, nephrectomy 4 weeks later. The genes are TRBV19 and TRBJ2-5; D unresolved. The clonotype was recovered from a woman aged 60-70 years with renal cell carcinoma. Sequences were derived from blood, sampled from a patient whose treatment included radiotherapy and nephrectomy. Here the CDR3 reads CASTKSGLETQYF. Here the CDR3 DNA reads TGTGCCAGTACTAAATCCGGATTGGAGACCCAGTACTTC.